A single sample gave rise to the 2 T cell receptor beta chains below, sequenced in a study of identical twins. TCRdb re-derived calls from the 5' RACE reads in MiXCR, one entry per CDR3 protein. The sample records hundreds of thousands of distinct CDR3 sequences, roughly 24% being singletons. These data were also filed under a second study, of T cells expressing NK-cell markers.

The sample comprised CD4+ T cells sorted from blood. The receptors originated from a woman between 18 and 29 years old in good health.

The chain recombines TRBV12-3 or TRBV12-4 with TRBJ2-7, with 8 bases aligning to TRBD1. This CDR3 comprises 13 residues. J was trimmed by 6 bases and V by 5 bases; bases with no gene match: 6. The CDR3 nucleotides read TGTGCCAGCAGTAGGACAGGGTTCGCCGAGCAGTACTTC. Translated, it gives CASSRTGFAEQYF.

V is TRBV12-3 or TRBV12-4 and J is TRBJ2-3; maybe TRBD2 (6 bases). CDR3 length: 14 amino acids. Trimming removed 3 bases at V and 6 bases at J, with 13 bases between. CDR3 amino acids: CASSFPGGRDTQYF. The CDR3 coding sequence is TGTGCCAGCAGTTTTCCTGGGGGGAGGGATACGCAGTATTTT.